The source of this T cell receptor beta chain is a study of blood T cell repertoires in COVID-19 (dated by TCRdb to the early 2020s). At the level of the whole study: The collaborator samples originated in the United States, Italy and Spain and spanned the acute and convalescent phases of COVID-19. The prospective study material was composed of cDNA or gDNA derived from T cells, B-cell-depleted T cells, or PBMCs. The samples were drawn from two sources: the first 160 participants of the ongoing ImmuneRACE study, and over 1,000 subjects contributed by 6 global collaborators. Where HLA class I and class II types were available, the types were taken from metadata supplied by the sample provider, not from assay-based typing. Nearly every sample came with metadata listing a de-identified subject ID, COVID-19 status, age in years and sex. Deeply sampled blood TCRbeta repertoires from subjects exposed to, actively infected with, or recovered from COVID-19 were included in the dataset. The repertoires were released in a freely available public database meant as a resource for research on the immune response to SARS-CoV-2.

One collaborating source in Seattle enrolled patients during active infection and followed them longitudinally through the course of disease. Whole blood was collected in K2EDTA tubes by collaborating institutions according to the institutions' own protocols. For TCRbeta analysis, collaborators shipped samples as frozen whole blood, isolated PBMCs, or DNA extracted from either of those sample types. Findings and caveats that apply to the study as a whole: Clinical and demographic metadata were provided uncurated, with the amount varying by source and participant.

V gives up 3 bases and J gives up 7 bases, and the segment between their germline ends measures 9 bases. From the cysteine up to the phenylalanine, the CDR3 has a length of 13 residues. Only the CDR3 DNA stays, 39 bases, in frame from base 1. As encoded in the germline V gene (reference sequence), CDR1 is WNHNN while CDR2 is SYGVQD. The immunoSEQ Assay, a bias-controlled multiplex PCR, was used to amplify TCRbeta CDR3 regions from genomic DNA. Turning to the authors' computational methods: The number of nucleated cells in each sample was estimated by amplification of reference gene primers within the assay. Sequence reads were collapsed and filtered to measure the absolute abundance of every unique TCRbeta CDR3 rearrangement. For each sample, productive Simpson clonality was calculated as the square root of Simpson's diversity index over productive rearrangements. TCRdb's version of the immuneACCESS table is confined to in-frame rearrangements and falls short of the full clone set. An unresolved V gene accounts for under half of the shortfall where checked; the remainder is of unknown origin. The V and J calls and the clone size are those of that table, but D and trimming were determined from the DNA. A total of about 300,000 clones appear in this sample, 75% to 95% of them only once. The ten largest clones take up approximately 7.5% of the sample.

This clone showed up just once. Its specific antigen is unknown. Base qualities were left out, and no much larger clone turns up one base away. Sample: peripheral blood. Recombination joined TRBV10-1 with TRBJ1-4, and possibly TRBD1, on 5 matching bases. The receptor comes from a woman under 40 with COVID-19, enrolled during active disease. The CDR3 sequence is CASSDRAGEKLFF. The nucleotide sequence is TGCGCCAGCAGTGACAGGGCCGGTGAAAAACTGTTTTTT.